This TCR beta chain was profiled in a study of OX40 agonist ivuxolimab in advanced cancers. Overall study context: Ivuxolimab was administered intravenously to patients at 0.01 to 10 mg/kg every 2 weeks. The dose-escalation cohort was around 83% male, with a mean age of about 60 years, ranging about 23 to 80. Points from the study as a whole: The authors did not determine the antigen specificity of the expanded peripheral T cells.

The table came from immunoSEQ multiplex PCR; TCRdb's copy has only in-frame clones and leaves some out. The sample carries about 33,000 clones, about 80% recorded once. Concerning this clone itself: Its matching antigen is unknown.

The sample in question was CD4+ or CD8+ T cells sorted from blood, obtained in a trial of the OX40 agonist ivuxolimab. The sequence came from an adult with an advanced solid tumor such as melanoma, head and neck, liver or kidney cancer.

Written as DNA, the CDR3 is TGTGCCAGCAGCGTAGGAGGGGTAGCGAGGGGGGCCAACGTCCTGACTTTC. Encoded protein: CASSVGGVARGANVLTF. The genes are TRBV9 and TRBJ2-6; D possibly matches TRBD1 or TRBD2 (5 bases each). CDR3 size: 17 residues. Germline assignment: CDR1 SGDLS and CDR2 YYNGEE. V lost 0 bases and J 4 bases, leaving 14 bases between the germline ends.